The 10 T cell receptor beta chains given below trace back to one sample, sequenced in a study of Ad26.COV2.S vaccination and SARS-CoV-2 variants. Stated treatment: around 19 received Ad26.COV2.S at low or high dose, single or two shots; several received placebo; per-sample allocation not given. Following the first vaccine or placebo injection, samples were taken on day 63. Sequencing was performed with immunoSEQ multiplex PCR; in TCRdb, only in-frame clones are kept and a portion is missing. The data show 350,000 to 400,000 clones, approximately 91% seen once. This material consisted of peripheral blood, taken in a trial of Ad26.COV2.S vaccine versus placebo. These receptors were taken from a person aged 18-65 years who received the Ad26.COV2.S COVID-19 vaccine or a placebo.

V and J are TRBV7-2 and TRBJ2-5; the D gene is possibly TRBD2 (6 bases). The CDR3 has 13 residues. Germline values: CDR1 SGHTA, CDR2 FQGNSA. V lost 1 base and J 3 bases, leaving 6 bases between the germline ends. The CDR3 loop is CASSLEREETQYF. DNA for the CDR3: TGTGCCAGCAGCTTAGAGCGGGAAGAGACCCAGTACTTC.

This chain uses TRBV7-9 with TRBJ1-2; D uncertain. The germline V gene encodes CDR1 SEHNR and CDR2 FQNEAQ (reference sequence). V was trimmed by 5 bases and J by 1 base, leaving 8 bases between them. There are 13 residues in the CDR3. Here the CDR3 DNA reads TGTGCCAGCAGCCTCCACAATAACTATGGCTACACCTTC. Protein: CASSLHNNYGYTF.

This chain connects TRBV5-1 to TRBJ2-1; D might be TRBD2 (6 bases). CDR3 size: 13 residues. The germline V gene has CDR1 SGHRS and CDR2 YFSETQ. Trimming removed 4 bases at V and 6 bases at J, with 11 bases between. The CDR3 nucleotides are TGCGCCAGCAGCCCGACTAGACTCAATGAGCAGTTCTTC. Translation gives CASSPTRLNEQFF.

The gene calls are TRBV5-1 and TRBJ2-3; a weak D match, TRBD1 (5 bases). Germline V gene sequence: CDR1 SGHRS, CDR2 YFSETQ. V was pared by 3 bases and J by 0 bases, with 11 bases between. This CDR3 has 15 amino acids. The CDR3 region has the DNA TGCGCCAGCAGCTCCAGGGTAACTAGCACAGATACGCAGTATTTT. The encoded protein is CASSSRVTSTDTQYF.

In its sample, this clone was seen a few times. The chain couples TRBV11-2 to TRBJ2-7; perhaps TRBD1 as D (6 bases). CDR1 is SGHAT and CDR2 is FQNNGV in the germline V gene. The V end lost 5 bases, the J end lost 4 bases, and 12 bases lay between the germline ends. This CDR3 is built from 13 residues. CDR3 amino acids: CASSTGTPYEQYF. For the CDR3, the DNA is TGTGCCAGCAGCACGGGGACACCTTACGAGCAGTACTTC.

The genes are TRBV4-1 and TRBJ1-6, with 8 bases matching TRBD1. V lost 2 bases, J lost 7 bases, and 4 bases stayed unmatched. This CDR3 spans 15 amino acids. CDR1 MGHRA and CDR2 YSYEKL come from the germline V gene. CDR3 DNA: TGCGCCAGCAGCCAAAACAGGGGGAGGAATTCACCCCTCCACTTT. It translates to CASSQNRGRNSPLHF.

V and J are TRBV5-5 and TRBJ2-3; 7 bases are shared with TRBD1. The CDR3 spans 16 residues. V lost 4 bases to trimming and J lost 0 bases; unmatched junction nucleotides: 8. Germline V CDR1 and CDR2: SGHKS, YYEKEE (reference sequence). The CDR3 protein is CASSTYRGPSTDTQYF. The DNA of the CDR3 is TGTGCCAGCAGCACCTACAGGGGTCCTAGCACAGATACGCAGTATTTT.

The chain carries TRBV7-9 and TRBJ1-4, with TRBD1 matching over 7 bases. Germline CDR1 SEHNR, CDR2 FQNEAQ (reference sequence). Losses at the gene ends were 5 bases for V and 0 bases for J; bases not matched to a gene: 9. There are 17 residues in the CDR3. CDR3 DNA: TGTGCCAGCAGCGCACCGACAGGGATTGCAACTAATGAAAAACTGTTTTTT. Protein: CASSAPTGIATNEKLFF.

This clone was seen just once. This rearrangement joins TRBV6-5 to TRBJ2-3; D may be TRBD2 (6 bases). The V gene's germline CDR1 is MNHEY and CDR2 SVGAGI. V dropped 0 bases and J dropped 1 base, with 11 bases sitting between them. This CDR3 is built from 16 residues. CDR3 amino acids: CASSYSRPGGTDTQYF. CDR3 DNA: TGTGCCAGCAGTTACTCCAGGCCGGGAGGCACAGATACGCAGTATTTT.

The chain carries TRBV12-3 or TRBV12-4 and TRBJ1-5; D not certain. V lost 8 bases and J lost 4, with 12 bases in between. The CDR3 has 13 amino acids. CDR3 protein: CASGQSGNQPQHF. The CDR3 bases are TGTGCCAGCGGCCAGTCCGGGAATCAGCCCCAGCATTTT.